This T cell receptor beta chain stems from a study of blood T cell repertoires in COVID-19. The wider study: T cells, B-cell-depleted T cells, or PBMCs provided the cDNA or gDNA that served as material.

This CDR3 has 13 residues. The V and J ends lost 4 bases and 4 bases respectively, with 8 bases between them. CDR1 and CDR2 from the germline V gene are MGHDK and SYGVNS. Assay: immunoSEQ multiplex PCR; the TCRdb copy retains only in-frame clones and omits some. Of 150,000 to 250,000 clones in the sample, roughly 94% were seen once. This clone was seen once. Sequenced sample: peripheral blood. The clonotype comes from a man aged 25-40 years with COVID-19, enrolled during active disease. The rearrangement links TRBV25-1 to TRBJ1-3; D possibly corresponds to TRBD1 (5 bases). The CDR3 DNA reads TGTGCCAGCAGTGGCAGGGAAGGAAACACCATATATTTT. Its translation is CASSGREGNTIYF.